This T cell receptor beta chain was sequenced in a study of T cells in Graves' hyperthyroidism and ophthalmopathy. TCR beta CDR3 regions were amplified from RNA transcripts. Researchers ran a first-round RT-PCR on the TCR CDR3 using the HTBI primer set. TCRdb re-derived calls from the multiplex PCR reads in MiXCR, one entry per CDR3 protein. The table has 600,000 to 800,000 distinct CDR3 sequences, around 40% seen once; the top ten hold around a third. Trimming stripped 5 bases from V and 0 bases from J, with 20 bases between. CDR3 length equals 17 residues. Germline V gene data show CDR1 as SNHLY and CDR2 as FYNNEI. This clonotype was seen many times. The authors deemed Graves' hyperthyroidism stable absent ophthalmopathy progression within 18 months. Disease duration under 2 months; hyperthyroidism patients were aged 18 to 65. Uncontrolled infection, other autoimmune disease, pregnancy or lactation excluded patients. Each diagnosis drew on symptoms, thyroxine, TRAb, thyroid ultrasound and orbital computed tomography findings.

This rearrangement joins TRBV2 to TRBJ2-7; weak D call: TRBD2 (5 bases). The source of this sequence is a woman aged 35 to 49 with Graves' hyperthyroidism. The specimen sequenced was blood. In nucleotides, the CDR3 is TGTGCCAGCAGTTCCAGCATAGCGACCGACATCTCCTACGAGCAGTACTTC. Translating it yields CASSSSIATDISYEQYF.